This T cell receptor beta chain was documented in a study of shared clonotypes between healthy human individuals. Study-level results: Sampling was confined to blood; repertoires within tissues likely differ.

This clone appeared a single time. Its specificity is not known. The unsorted PBMC replicate PCRs were performed with approximately 330 ng DNA, around 27,000 T cell genomes. Unsorted PBMC DNA underwent sequencing on ten immunoSEQ deep assay plates. Data came from immunoSEQ multiplex PCR; TCRdb stores just in-frame clones and leaves some out. The sample yields 470,000 or so clones, 81% seen once. Germline V gene sequence: CDR1 SGHVS, CDR2 FQNEAQ. Trimming took 4 bases from V and 0 from J, leaving 16 bases between them. There are 17 residues in the CDR3. The V and J genes are TRBV7-8 and TRBJ1-3; no reliable D call. This receptor was identified in a woman in her thirties or forties in good health. Some clones in this sample may be carry-over from other donors' samples. Sequencing was performed on PBMCs. CDR3 region: CASSSSRGWGSGNTIYF. The CDR3 bases are TGTGCCAGCAGCTCTTCTCGGGGATGGGGCTCTGGAAACACCATATATTTT.